The rows below give T cell receptor beta chains drawn from one sample of a study of post-analysis software for immune sequencing data. Using its own MiXCR run on the PCR reads, TCRdb lists one record per CDR3 protein. The sample shows about 820,000 distinct CDR3 sequences, approximately 53% of them seen only once. Sequenced sample: blood. The receptors come from a girl aged 10-17 years with multiple sclerosis. CDR3s include the opening cysteine and the closing phenylalanine or tryptophan. The D gene is left open where the match is weak. Not every row has a clone size; where given, it reads once, few, many or a size class.

V	J	size	D	CDR3	DNA
TRBV7-6	TRBJ2-3	NA	TRBD1	CASSNRTGGADTQYF	TGTGCCAGCAGCAATAGGACAGGGGGGGCAGATACGCAGTATTTT
TRBV29-1	TRBJ2-3	many	NA	CSVTGRPTDTQYF	TGCAGCGTTACCGGGAGACCCACAGATACGCAGTATTTT
TRBV5-1	TRBJ2-3	NA	NA	CASVGSGTDTQYF	TGCGCCAGCGTAGGTTCTGGCACAGATACGCAGTATTTT
TRBV29-1	TRBJ1-2	few	TRBD1	CSGEGAYGYTF	TGCAGCGGGGAGGGGGCCTATGGCTACACCTTC
TRBV25-1	TRBJ2-2	NA	NA	CASSEGVAGELFF	TGTGCCAGCAGTGAAGGGGTGGCGGGGGAGCTGTTTTTT
TRBV29-1	TRBJ2-2	NA	TRBD2	CSVEDSGTNTGELFF	TGCAGCGTTGAGGATAGCGGGACTAACACCGGGGAGCTGTTTTTT
TRBV29-1	TRBJ1-2	NA	NA	CSVGVQNSPNYGYTF	TGCAGCGTTGGGGTACAAAACTCTCCTAACTATGGCTACACCTTC
TRBV28	TRBJ1-6	NA	NA	CASARQVGGNSPLHF	TGTGCCAGCGCAAGACAGGTCGGGGGTAATTCACCCCTCCACTTT
TRBV20-1	TRBJ2-5	NA	NA	CSATRGRETQYF	TGCAGTGCGACCAGGGGTCGGGAGACCCAGTACTTC
TRBV20-1	TRBJ2-4	few	NA	CSAGDSRGAKNIQYF	TGCAGTGCTGGGGACTCAAGAGGAGCCAAAAACATTCAGTACTTC
TRBV4-1	TRBJ2-7	few	TRBD1	CASSLDRNRYEQYF	TGCGCCAGCAGCCTGGACAGGAATCGGTACGAGCAGTACTTC
TRBV5-1	TRBJ1-2	few	NA	CASSGQLNYGYTF	TGCGCCAGCAGCGGACAGCTAAACTATGGCTACACCTTC
TRBV29-1	TRBJ2-1	NA	TRBD1	CSTGQGKSEQFF	TGCAGCACCGGACAGGGAAAGAGTGAGCAGTTCTTC
TRBV24-1	TRBJ2-3	NA	NA	CATSDLFESGHHTDTQYF	TGTGCCACCAGTGATTTGTTTGAATCGGGACACCACACAGATACGCAGTATTTT
TRBV20-1	TRBJ1-1	once	NA	CSALKGPEAFF	TGCAGTGCTCTGAAGGGGCCTGAAGCTTTCTTT
TRBV7-3	TRBJ2-5	many	NA	CASSPGGQETQYF	TGTGCCAGCAGTCCTGGGGGGCAAGAGACCCAGTACTTC
TRBV15	TRBJ2-1	NA	NA	CATSRRTSGDYNEQFF	TGTGCCACCAGCAGACGAACTAGTGGGGATTACAATGAGCAGTTCTTC
TRBV7-9	TRBJ1-6	NA	NA	CASSLAKDGSPLHF	TGTGCCAGCAGCTTGGCCAAGGATGGGTCACCCCTCCACTTT
TRBV3-1	TRBJ2-7	once	TRBD1	CASSQGNRGIYEQYF	TGTGCCAGCAGCCAAGGAAACAGGGGAATTTACGAGCAGTACTTC
TRBV29-1	TRBJ2-7	NA	NA	CSVARIGGPASSYEQYF	TGCAGCGTTGCCAGGATTGGGGGACCCGCTAGCTCCTACGAGCAGTACTTC
TRBV2	TRBJ2-3	NA	NA	CASSNGLPGPLNTDTQYF	TGTGCCAGCAGTAACGGACTGCCCGGTCCGTTAAACACAGATACGCAGTATTTT
TRBV20-1	TRBJ2-7	NA	NA	CSATPGQPIYEQYF	TGCAGTGCTACTCCCGGACAGCCGATCTACGAGCAGTACTTC
TRBV27	TRBJ2-7	NA	NA	CASSLSGQPYEQYF	TGTGCCAGCAGTTTATCTGGACAGCCTTACGAGCAGTACTTC
TRBV18	TRBJ2-1	NA	NA	CASSPSIPYNEQFF	TGTGCCAGCTCACCATCTATCCCCTACAATGAGCAGTTCTTC
TRBV4-1	TRBJ1-1	NA	NA	CASSPGETGGEEAFF	TGCGCCAGCAGTCCTGGGGAGACGGGTGGAGAGGAAGCTTTCTTT
TRBV11-1	TRBJ2-5	NA	NA	CASSSRVGWETQYF	TGTGCCAGCAGCTCCCGCGTTGGGTGGGAGACCCAGTACTTC
TRBV4-1	TRBJ1-4	NA	NA	CASSQEGPLSTNEKLFF	TGCGCCAGCAGCCAAGAGGGTCCCCTCTCAACTAATGAAAAACTGTTTTTT
TRBV6-6	TRBJ2-7	NA	NA	CASSYPTGEMGQYF	TGTGCCAGCAGTTACCCGACCGGGGAGATGGGGCAGTACTTC
TRBV2	TRBJ1-2	NA	TRBD1	CARAGTGEYGYTF	TGTGCCAGAGCCGGGACAGGGGAGTATGGCTACACCTTC
TRBV3-1	TRBJ2-7	NA	NA	CASSQRGASEQYF	TGTGCCAGCAGCCAACGGGGGGCAAGCGAGCAGTACTTC
TRBV10-2	TRBJ2-4	NA	TRBD1	CASSLLDREQYF	TGCGCCAGCAGCCTTCTCGACAGGGAGCAGTACTTC
TRBV12-3/TRBV12-4	TRBJ2-1	once	NA	CASNLHGGNNEQFF	TGTGCCAGCAATTTACATGGGGGAAACAATGAGCAGTTCTTC
TRBV20-1	TRBJ2-3	NA	TRBD2	CSAGRTSGRRGDTQYF	TGCAGTGCTGGGAGGACTAGCGGGAGGCGAGGAGATACGCAGTATTTT
TRBV29-1	TRBJ1-4	NA	NA	CSGGLNEKLFF	TGCAGCGGCGGACTGAATGAAAAACTGTTTTTT